The clone carrying this TCR beta chain was picked up many times. CDR3 length: 13 amino acids. CDR1 is SQVTM and CDR2 is ANQGSEA in the germline V gene. The germline V and J ends were trimmed by 1 base and 2 bases, with 6 bases remaining between them. The data stem from a study of CD8 T cells in ankylosing spondylitis. Libraries for TCR beta were made by quantitative 5'-RACE with molecular barcodes. One entry per CDR3 protein results from TCRdb running MiXCR on the 5' RACE reads. Of under 250,000 distinct CDR3 sequences listed, approximately 11% are singletons. The sequenced sample was blood, either unsorted or a sorted T cell fraction (not recorded which). The chain joins TRBV29-1 to TRBJ1-3; D is perhaps TRBD1 (5 bases). The TCR was taken from a male donor with ankylosing spondylitis or in good health (not recorded which). CDR3: CSVEGGAGNTIYF. The CDR3 DNA sequence: TGCAGCGTTGAAGGGGGGGCTGGAAACACCATATATTTT.